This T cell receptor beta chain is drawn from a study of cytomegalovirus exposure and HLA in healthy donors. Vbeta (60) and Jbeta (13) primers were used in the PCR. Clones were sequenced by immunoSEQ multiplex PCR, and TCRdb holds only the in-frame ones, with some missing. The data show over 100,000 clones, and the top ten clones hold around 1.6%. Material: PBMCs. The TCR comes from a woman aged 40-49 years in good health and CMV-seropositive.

Here the CDR3 DNA reads TGTGCCAGCAGCCCGGCCGCGGCGGGAGGATACAATGAGCAGTTCTTC. Amino acid sequence: CASSPAAAGGYNEQFF. This chain uses TRBV5-6 with TRBJ2-1; 8 nucleotides match TRBD2. CDR1 and CDR2 from the germline V gene are SGHDT and YYEEEE. Trimming cost V 4 bases and J 4 bases; bases outside gene matches: 10. The CDR3 sequence is 16 residues long.